The following is a TCR beta chain sequence with its context. The antigen is not known. The CDR3 extends over 13 amino acids. The entry originates in a study of T cells expressing NK-cell markers. At the level of the study: Out of eight donors sequenced, seven tested HCMV-seropositive and the remaining one seronegative.

TCRdb re-called the 5' RACE reads and shows each CDR3 protein once, DNA omitted. The listing records 150,000 or so distinct CDR3 sequences. Whole-study findings and limits: The contribution of dominant NKG2C+ clonotypes to CD8+ T cells in about six donors was about 1.0-7.0%.

The sequenced material came from blood T cells: a sorted CD56 or NKG2C T cell subset, CD4+ or CD8+ T cells, or bulk PBMC T cells (not recorded which). V usage is TRBV12-3 or TRBV12-4 and J usage is TRBJ2-5; TCRdb indicates TRBD1, and absent DNA this call remains unverified. This receptor was obtained from a woman aged 50 to 65 in good health. The CDR3 sequence: CASTNGGRGTQYF.